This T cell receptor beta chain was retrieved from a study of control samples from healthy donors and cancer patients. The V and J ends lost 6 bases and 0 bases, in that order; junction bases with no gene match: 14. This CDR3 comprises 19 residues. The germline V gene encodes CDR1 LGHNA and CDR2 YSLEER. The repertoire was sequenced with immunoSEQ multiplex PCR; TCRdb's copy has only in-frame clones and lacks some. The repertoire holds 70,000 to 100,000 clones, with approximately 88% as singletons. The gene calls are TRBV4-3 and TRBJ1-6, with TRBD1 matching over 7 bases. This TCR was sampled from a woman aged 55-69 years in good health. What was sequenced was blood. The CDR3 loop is CASSTRDRRYSSYNSPLHF. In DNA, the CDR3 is TGCGCCAGCAGTACCCGGGACAGACGCTATAGCTCCTATAATTCACCCCTCCACTTT.